The rows below give T cell receptor beta chains drawn from one sample of a study of identical twins. One entry per CDR3 protein results from TCRdb running MiXCR on the 5' RACE reads. The sample has 650,000 to 800,000 distinct CDR3 sequences, 8.6% seen once; the top ten hold about 0.98%. Another study also made use of these data, one on yellow fever vaccine responses in identical twins.

Sequencing was performed on PBMCs. The receptors shown here come from a woman in her late teens or twenties in good health. CDR3s include the opening cysteine and the closing phenylalanine or tryptophan. D genes are given only for firm matches.

v_call: TRBV3-1; j_call: TRBJ2-2; d_call: TRBD2; cdr3_aa: CASSLRLAGSTGELFF
v_call: TRBV4-3; j_call: TRBJ2-1; d_call: -; cdr3_aa: CASSQGFSDYHNEQFF
v_call: TRBV29-1; j_call: TRBJ2-7; d_call: -; cdr3_aa: CSVVEGTYEQYF
v_call: TRBV10-3; j_call: TRBJ1-2; d_call: -; cdr3_aa: CAIRSGTAYEGYTF
v_call: TRBV15; j_call: TRBJ2-1; d_call: -; cdr3_aa: CATTTRQDLYNEQFF
v_call: TRBV11-2; j_call: TRBJ2-7; d_call: TRBD2; cdr3_aa: CASSRRLAGGGYEQYF
v_call: TRBV28; j_call: TRBJ1-2; d_call: -; cdr3_aa: CASRSATDSNGYTF
v_call: TRBV12-3/TRBV12-4; j_call: TRBJ2-1; d_call: -; cdr3_aa: CASSPHHLRQVSSYNEQFF
v_call: TRBV20-1; j_call: TRBJ1-2; d_call: TRBD1; cdr3_aa: CSASSRGNYGYTF
v_call: TRBV4-3; j_call: TRBJ2-1; d_call: -; cdr3_aa: CASSQVSLSYNEQFF
v_call: TRBV11-2; j_call: TRBJ1-4; d_call: -; cdr3_aa: CASSLGQTLEEEKLFF
v_call: TRBV15; j_call: TRBJ2-3; d_call: -; cdr3_aa: CATSRGYGDTQYF
v_call: TRBV29-1; j_call: TRBJ2-3; d_call: TRBD2; cdr3_aa: CSAEPISGDTQYF
v_call: TRBV20-1; j_call: TRBJ1-4; d_call: -; cdr3_aa: CSAPGRRGEKLFF
v_call: TRBV12-3/TRBV12-4; j_call: TRBJ2-2; d_call: TRBD2; cdr3_aa: CASSLGAGDGAGELFF
v_call: TRBV10-3; j_call: TRBJ2-3; d_call: -; cdr3_aa: CAIGRGGTDTQYF
v_call: TRBV6-5; j_call: TRBJ2-7; d_call: TRBD1; cdr3_aa: CASSYSFGGQGDEQYF
v_call: TRBV4-1; j_call: TRBJ2-1; d_call: -; cdr3_aa: CASSQDFDGNPGSNEQFF
v_call: TRBV7-9; j_call: TRBJ2-1; d_call: -; cdr3_aa: CASSLDVSSYNEQFF
v_call: TRBV7-3; j_call: TRBJ2-3; d_call: TRBD2; cdr3_aa: CASSLIAGGEGWADTQYF
v_call: TRBV4-1; j_call: TRBJ2-6; d_call: -; cdr3_aa: CASSQVLASGANVLTF
v_call: TRBV29-1; j_call: TRBJ2-3; d_call: TRBD2; cdr3_aa: CSGGGTSGRRKDTQYF
v_call: TRBV7-2; j_call: TRBJ2-1; d_call: TRBD2; cdr3_aa: CASSGGLAGGGNEQFF
v_call: TRBV9; j_call: TRBJ1-1; d_call: -; cdr3_aa: CASSVLQEKDEAFF